These T cell receptor beta chains were read from a single sample in a study of naive and memory T cell subsets. TCRdb reprocessed the UMI-ligation and nested PCR reads via MiXCR and lists one record per CDR3 protein. This repertoire shows some 150,000 distinct CDR3 sequences, 15% to 20% found once; its top ten account for around 0.14%. The sample taken for sequencing was naive CD4+ T cells from blood. Receptors were obtained from a human donor in good health. Each CDR3 is given with its conserved first and last residue. The order of the fields is V gene, D gene, CDR3 length, J gene, clone size, CDR3 DNA, CDR3 protein. D genes are given only for firm matches. A clone size is listed for some rows: how often the clone was seen (once, few, many), or a class if it is expanded.

>TRBV29-1|-|11|TRBJ2-5|few
TGCAGCGGGACCCGGGGGGAGACCCAGTACTTC
CSGTRGETQYF
>TRBV7-8|-|14|TRBJ1-4|-
TGTGCCAGCAGCCAAGGGGAAACTAATGAAAAACTGTTTTTT
CASSQGETNEKLFF
>TRBV7-9|-|18|TRBJ2-2|few
TGTGCCAGCAGCCCCGCGAAGGGGGGAGGACCGAACACCGGGGAGCTGTTTTTT
CASSPAKGGGPNTGELFF
>TRBV29-1|TRBD1|15|TRBJ1-3|-
TGCAGCGTTGGTACCACCGGGACAGCGGTAAACACCATATATTTT
CSVGTTGTAVNTIYF
>TRBV14|TRBD2|16|TRBJ2-7|few
TGTGCCAGCAGCCTCCAGCCGGGACTAGGAACCTACGAGCAGTACTTC
CASSLQPGLGTYEQYF
>TRBV20-1|-|16|TRBJ2-5|few
TGCAGTGCTAGAGATCCAATGCGGCGGAGGGGGGAGACCCAGTACTTC
CSARDPMRRRGETQYF
>TRBV30|-|14|TRBJ2-1|-
TGTGCCTGGAGTGGTTCCGGGAGATCCAATGAGCAGTTCTTC
CAWSGSGRSNEQFF
>TRBV13|TRBD1|15|TRBJ1-1|few
TGTGCCAGCAGCTTCCGACAGGGTAAGAACACTGAAGCTTTCTTT
CASSFRQGKNTEAFF
>TRBV3-1|-|15|TRBJ2-7|few
TGTGCCAGCAGCCCCTTGGTGGAATTTAGCTACGAGCAGTACTTC
CASSPLVEFSYEQYF
>TRBV3-1|TRBD2|16|TRBJ2-1|-
TGTGCCAGCAGCCTCAGACTAGCGGGAGAAGTTGGTGAGCAGTTCTTC
CASSLRLAGEVGEQFF
>TRBV20-1|TRBD1|15|TRBJ2-7|-
TGCAGTGCTCGGGCCCCCGGGACAGGGGTGGGCGAGCAGTACTTC
CSARAPGTGVGEQYF
>TRBV6-5|-|15|TRBJ1-5|-
TGTGCCAGCAGCCCCCCCGGGTTTGGCAATCAGCCCCAGCATTTT
CASSPPGFGNQPQHF
>TRBV11-3|TRBD1|14|TRBJ2-7|few
TGTGCCAGCAGCTCCACGACAGGGGTAGGAGAGCAGTACTTC
CASSSTTGVGEQYF
>TRBV2|-|15|TRBJ1-1|few
TGTGCCAGCAACGAGAGGCCTTTTAAGGACACTGAAGCTTTCTTT
CASNERPFKDTEAFF
>TRBV2|-|13|TRBJ1-6|few
TGTGCCAGCATCCAGGGGATTAATTCACCCCTCCACTTT
CASIQGINSPLHF
>TRBV15|-|13|TRBJ1-1|-
TGTGCCACCAGCAGGCTGGACCTGACGGAAGCTTTCTTT
CATSRLDLTEAFF
>TRBV3-1|-|14|TRBJ1-5|-
TGTGCCAGCAGCCAAGATACAGGGTACCAGCCCCAGCATTTT
CASSQDTGYQPQHF